These 18 T cell receptor beta chains came from one sample sequenced in a study of blood T cell repertoires in COVID-19. Profiling relied on immunoSEQ multiplex PCR, and the TCRdb table lists in-frame clones only, not all of them. The sample includes 25,000 to 35,000 clones, roughly 86% of them seen just once. Sequenced material: peripheral blood. The receptors were sampled from a human donor in a cohort sampled during active COVID-19. The donor label of this sample is uncertain.

This chain links TRBV13 with TRBJ1-1; D perhaps matches TRBD1 (5 bases). Germline V lookup: CDR1 PRHDT, CDR2 FYEKMQ (reference sequence). The CDR3 runs 14 residues. The V gene lost 3 bases and the J gene lost 1 base, with 9 bases spanning the gap. CDR3 DNA sequence: TGTGCCAGCAGCTTGGACACGGAGAACACTGAAGCTTTCTTT. Amino acid sequence: CASSLDTENTEAFF.

The V and J genes are TRBV2 and TRBJ1-2; the match to TRBD1 covers 8 bases. The V gene end was trimmed by 7 bases and the J gene end by 7 bases; junction bases not matched to a gene: 8. The CDR3 consists of 13 residues. From germline, CDR1 is SNHLY and CDR2 FYNNEI. The CDR3: CASNPDRVGGYTF. The DNA of the CDR3 is TGTGCCAGCAATCCGGACAGGGTAGGTGGCTACACCTTC.

This chain links TRBV18 with TRBJ2-7; D is possibly TRBD2 (6 bases). The CDR3 extends over 14 amino acids. From germline, CDR1 is KGHSH and CDR2 LQKENI. V was clipped by 3 bases and J by 9 bases, with 18 bases between them. CDR3: CASSPRDGGLRQYF. Written as DNA, the CDR3 is TGTGCCAGCTCACCCCGGGACGGGGGTCTACGGCAGTACTTC.

This chain uses TRBV15 with TRBJ1-3; D gene unclear. V was cut by 1 base and J by 7 bases, with 14 bases left in between. Per the germline V gene, CDR1 is LNHNV and CDR2 is YYDKDF (reference sequence). The CDR3 sequence is 15 residues long. CDR3 nucleotide sequence: TGTGCCACCAGCAGAGGAGGAGGTCTACGGAACACCATATATTTT. It codes for CATSRGGGLRNTIYF.

The chain links TRBV2 to TRBJ2-5; no clear D gene. This CDR3 comprises 12 residues. CDR1 and CDR2 from the germline V gene are SNHLY and FYNNEI. Deletions cut 11 bases from V and 2 bases from J, with 12 bases between. The CDR3 loop reads CALRRMQETQYF. The CDR3 coding sequence is TGTGCCCTCCGGCGGATGCAAGAGACCCAGTACTTC.

The rearrangement links TRBV6-5 to TRBJ2-2, with 7 bases fitting TRBD1. V lost 6 bases and J lost 3; bases outside the gene matches: 7. The CDR3 is 15 amino acids. Germline CDR1 and CDR2: MNHEY and SVGAGI. Here the CDR3 DNA reads TGTGCCAGCAGGTCCGGGACAGCCGACACCGGGGAGCTGTTTTTT. Its translation is CASRSGTADTGELFF.

The V gene is TRBV6-5, the J gene TRBJ2-5; 10 nucleotides agree with TRBD2. This CDR3 is 15 amino acids long. Germline assignment: CDR1 MNHEY and CDR2 SVGAGI. V lost 6 bases and J lost 7; bases outside the gene matches: 11. The CDR3 is CASSKTGTSDGTQYF. The CDR3 region has the DNA TGTGCCAGCAGCAAAACCGGGACTAGCGATGGGACCCAGTACTTC.

The CDR3 DNA reads TGTGCCAGCAGCCGACCGCTAGCGGGAGTTCTTACCGGGGAGCTGTTTTTT. As protein: CASSRPLAGVLTGELFF. The J gene is TRBJ2-2, the V gene TRBV5-4; 10 bases align to TRBD2. The CDR3 is 17 residues long. V lost 4 bases, J lost 5 bases, and 11 bases stayed unmatched. Per the germline V gene, CDR1 is SGHNT and CDR2 is YYREEE (reference sequence).

By share, this clone ranks as medium-sized (0.01 to 0.1%). For the CDR3, the DNA is TGTGCCAGTAGCGACAGGGGAATCAATGAGCAGTTCTTC. It codes for CASSDRGINEQFF. This sequence joins TRBV19 and TRBJ2-1; the match to TRBD1 covers 8 bases. The V gene's germline CDR1 is LNHDA and CDR2 SQIVND (reference sequence). The CDR3 is 13 amino acids. Trimming at V came to 6 bases and at J to 6 bases, leaving 4 bases not matched to a gene. The full variable domain, completed using reference TRBV19 and TRBJ2-1, is DGGITQSPKYLFRKEGQNVTLSCEQNLNHDAMYWYRQDPGQGLRLIYYSQIVNDFQKGDIAEGYSVSREKKESFPLTVTSAQKNPTAFYLCASSDRGINEQFFGPGTRLTVL.

The chain recombines TRBV28 with TRBJ2-5; the D gene is possibly TRBD1 (6 bases). CDR3 size: 13 residues. Germline values: CDR1 MDHEN, CDR2 SYDVKM. V lost 4 bases and J 2 bases, leaving 8 bases between the germline ends. The CDR3 reads CASSSGQQETQYF. The CDR3 region has the DNA TGTGCCAGCAGTTCAGGACAGCAAGAGACCCAGTACTTC.

V is TRBV7-9 and J is TRBJ1-1, with D perhaps matching TRBD1 (5 bases). Germline V gene data show CDR1 as SEHNR and CDR2 as FQNEAQ (reference sequence). V lost 9 bases and J 3 bases, leaving 17 bases between the germline ends. This CDR3 has 14 residues. The CDR3 sequence: CASQGGGRYTEAFF. In DNA form, the CDR3 reads TGTGCCAGTCAGGGAGGAGGTCGATACACTGAAGCTTTCTTT.

This rearrangement joins TRBV10-3 to TRBJ2-5; D perhaps matches TRBD1 (6 bases). V was trimmed by 6 bases and J by 4 bases, leaving 12 bases between them. The CDR3 spans 13 residues. Germline V gives CDR1 ENHRY, CDR2 SYGVKD. This CDR3 reads CAISPQGLETQYF. Here the CDR3 DNA reads TGTGCCATCAGCCCACAGGGTCTAGAGACCCAGTACTTC.

This sequence joins TRBV24-1 and TRBJ2-2; the match to TRBD1 covers 7 bases. CDR3 length equals 13 residues. The germline CDR1 and CDR2 sequences are KGHDR and SFDVKD. The trim removed 7 bases at V and 3 bases at J, leaving 1 base unmatched. This chain's CDR3 is CATSRGYTGELFF. In nucleotides, the CDR3 is TGTGCCACCAGCAGGGGGTACACCGGGGAGCTGTTTTTT.

This chain joins TRBV30 and TRBJ1-2; 7 nucleotides line up with TRBD1. The CDR3 has 12 residues. Germline V gives CDR1 GTSNPN, CDR2 SVGIG (reference sequence). The ends lost 3 bases at V and 2 bases at J; junction bases unmatched: 0. Here the CDR3 DNA reads TGTGCCTGGAGCAGGGGGAACTATGGCTACACCTTC. Its translation: CAWSRGNYGYTF.

The chain couples TRBV5-4 to TRBJ1-2; 10 nucleotides line up with TRBD1. Germline V lookup: CDR1 SGHNT, CDR2 YYREEE (reference sequence). Trimming took 2 bases from V and 7 from J; bases not matched to a gene: 5. CDR3 length equals 14 residues. The CDR3 loop reads CASSLETGGFGYTF. The DNA for the CDR3 is TGTGCCAGCAGCTTAGAGACAGGGGGCTTTGGCTACACCTTC.

CDR3 loop: CASSLGQGAGNEKLFF. DNA for the CDR3: TGCGCCAGCAGCTTGGGACAGGGGGCGGGTAATGAAAAACTGTTTTTT. V usage is TRBV5-1 and J usage is TRBJ1-4, with 10 bases matching TRBD1. The CDR3 runs to 16 residues. Looked up from germline, CDR1 is SGHRS and CDR2 is YFSETQ. The trim removed 0 bases at V and 4 bases at J, leaving 3 bases unmatched.

This clone appeared once. The rearrangement links TRBV5-4 to TRBJ2-7; 9 bases are shared with TRBD1. With V trimmed by 5 bases and J by 5 bases, 11 bases remained unmatched. There are 15 residues in the CDR3. The germline V gene encodes CDR1 SGHNT and CDR2 YYREEE (reference sequence). CDR3 sequence (DNA): TGTGCCAGCAGGCTACGAGGGGACAGGGTTAACGAGCAGTACTTC. It is translated as CASRLRGDRVNEQYF.

This clone turned up a few times. V and J are TRBV4-1 and TRBJ1-6; possibly TRBD1 for D (6 bases). This CDR3 is built from 15 residues. Trimming pared 0 bases from V and 8 bases from J, leaving 11 bases between. From germline, CDR1 is MGHRA and CDR2 YSYEKL. Here the CDR3 DNA reads TGCGCCAGCAGCCAAGAACAGGGAGGGTATTCACCCCTCCACTTT. It is translated as CASSQEQGGYSPLHF.